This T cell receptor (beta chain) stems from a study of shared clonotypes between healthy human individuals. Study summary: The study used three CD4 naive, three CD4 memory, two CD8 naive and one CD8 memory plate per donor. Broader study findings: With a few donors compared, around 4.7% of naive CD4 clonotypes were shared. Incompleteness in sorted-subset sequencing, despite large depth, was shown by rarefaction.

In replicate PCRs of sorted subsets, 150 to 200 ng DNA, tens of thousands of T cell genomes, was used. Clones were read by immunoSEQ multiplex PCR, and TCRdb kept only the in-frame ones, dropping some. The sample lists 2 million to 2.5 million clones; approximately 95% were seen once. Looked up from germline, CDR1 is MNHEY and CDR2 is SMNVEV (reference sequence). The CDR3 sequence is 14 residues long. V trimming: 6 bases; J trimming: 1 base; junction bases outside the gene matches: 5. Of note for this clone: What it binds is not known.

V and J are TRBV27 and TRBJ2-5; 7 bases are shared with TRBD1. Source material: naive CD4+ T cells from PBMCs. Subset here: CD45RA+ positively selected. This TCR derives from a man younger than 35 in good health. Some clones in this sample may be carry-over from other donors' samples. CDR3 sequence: CASRPGTVQETQYF. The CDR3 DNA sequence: TGTGCCAGCAGGCCGGGGACAGTCCAAGAGACCCAGTACTTC.